This entry concerns a single T cell receptor (beta chain). Its antigen remains undetermined. No base-level quality is on record; no much larger clone is a single base apart. The data were taken from a study of siplizumab effects on memory and regulatory T cells (dated by TCRdb to the late 2010s). Background on the whole study: The effect of the anti-CD2 antibody siplizumab on alloreactive T-cell subsets was examined in allogeneic mixed lymphocyte reactions constructed from human PBMCs.

TCRbeta CDR3 sequencing was performed on sorted unstimulated T cells and on proliferating T cells recovered from mixed lymphocyte reactions. Fresh whole blood from over 8 HLA-typed healthy donors was used to isolate PBMCs. To map where alloreactive clones came from, CD4+ non-regulatory T cells in the unstimulated state were FACS-sorted. Library preparation employed the immunoSEQ multiplex PCR assay. Approximately 10^5 TCR templates per sample were assayed by the deep sequencing platform. Genomic DNA extracted from sorted T cells was the material used for TCRbeta CDR3 sequencing. As for the original processing: The R programming language was used for clonal analysis of TCRbeta CDR3 data. Unstimulated samples were compared with post-reaction CFSE-low samples to define alloreactive CD4+ and CD8+ clones. Regulatory or non-regulatory origin was assigned to alloreactive CD4+ clones by matching of sequences to sorted unstimulated Treg and non-Treg repertoires. TCRdb took this table from immuneACCESS and kept in-frame rearrangements with V and J called. Such tables lack part of the clones; where checked against another copy, unresolved V genes explain under half of the gap, and the rest is unexplained. V, J and clone size are those of that table, while D and trimming were read from the DNA. The sample records tens of thousands of clones, around 94% of which are singletons. Of the sample, approximately 0.3% falls within the top ten clones.

Broader findings and caveats from the paper: Siplizumab significantly reduced the cumulative frequency of alloreactive sequences traceable to unstimulated CD4+ memory T cells. Because sequences below about 10^-5 frequency were poorly captured, only a minor fraction of alloreactive clones could be mapped to unstimulated subsets. Among mappable alloreactive CD4+ clones, the Treg-derived fraction averaged approximately 66% with siplizumab versus around 25% in control reactions. Compared with memory T cells, unstimulated naive T cells appeared more diverse, and naive cells seemed to make a substantial contribution to the alloresponse. A naive or memory phenotype could not be assigned to roughly 75-95% of proliferating CD4+ or CD8+ clones. No functional confirmation was obtained for the suppressive function of proliferating Tregs from siplizumab cultures.

From its cysteine to its phenylalanine, the CDR3 spans 17 amino acids. CDR3 DNA is the only sequence kept; it has 51 bases, read in frame from the first base. From a lookup of the germline V gene, CDR1 and CDR2 are LGHNA and YNFKEQ. For this chain, trimming is 0 bases at the V end and 5 bases at the J end, and the number of junction bases without a gene match is 11. What was sequenced was non-Treg CD4+ T cells sorted from blood. The cell subset or site tag for this specimen amounts to: FACS-sorted unstimulated CD4+ non-regulatory T cells. The chain is made from TRBV4-2 and TRBJ2-5, and TRBD2 matches 8 of the central bases. This sequence was found in a human donor in good health. The sequenced DNA: TGTGCCAGCAGCCAAGATCAAATGAGCGGGAGTGGGGAGACCCAGTACTTC. Its translation is CASSQDQMSGSGETQYF.